The 16 T cell receptor beta chains below all came from one sample that was sequenced in a study of T cells after yellow fever vaccination. TCRdb processed the 5' RACE reads anew with MiXCR; each CDR3 protein has one entry. The sample lists roughly 500,000 distinct CDR3 sequences, roughly 19% occurring once. The sample here was PBMCs, taken 15 days after the yellow fever booster vaccination. The receptor source for this set is a man aged 25-45 years who received the YFV17D yellow fever vaccine.

V is TRBV20-1 and J is TRBJ2-5; no clear D gene. Trimming took off 4 bases at V and 3 bases at J, with 6 bases between the two ends. CDR1 and CDR2 from the germline V gene are DFQATT and SNEGSKA (reference sequence). This CDR3 contains 11 residues. CDR3: CSAMGKETQYF. CDR3 sequence (DNA): TGCAGTGCTATGGGAAAAGAGACCCAGTACTTC.

As DNA, the CDR3 is TGTGCCAGCAATCGACGCGGGGGCAGCGGGGAGCTGTTTTTT. Protein: CASNRRGGSGELFF. This rearrangement joins TRBV6-1 to TRBJ2-2; possible D gene TRBD2, 7 bases. The CDR3 is made up of 14 amino acids. Germline assignment: CDR1 MNHNS and CDR2 SASEGT. Trimming shortened V by 7 bases and J by 7 bases, and 16 bases separated the two germline ends.

The chain recombines TRBV27 with TRBJ1-2; TRBD1 matches at 8 bases. The CDR3 is 14 residues long. Trimming took 3 bases from V and 8 from J; bases not matched to a gene: 8. Germline V lookup: CDR1 MNHEY, CDR2 SMNVEV (reference sequence). The CDR3 coding sequence is TGTGCCAGCAGTTTGAGTGGACAGGGAGGAGGCTACACCTTC. Residues: CASSLSGQGGGYTF.

The chain recombines TRBV7-2 with TRBJ2-7; unclear D gene. CDR1 and CDR2 (germline): SGHTA, FQGNSA. The CDR3 is made up of 12 amino acids. Trimming removed 4 bases at V and 2 bases at J, with 6 bases between. CDR3 residues: CASSSYPYEQYF. The CDR3 coding sequence is TGTGCCAGCAGCTCCTATCCCTACGAGCAGTACTTC.

The V gene is TRBV28, the J gene TRBJ2-2; 7 bases fit TRBD1. J gave up 4 bases and V 9 bases, and 5 bases lay outside the gene matches. The germline CDR1 and CDR2 sequences are MDHEN and SYDVKM. The CDR3 contains 13 residues. CDR3 DNA sequence: TGTGCCAGTGGACAGGAGGTCACCGGGGAGCTGTTTTTT. Encoded protein: CASGQEVTGELFF.

Only a few counts were recorded for this clonotype. This CDR3 is CASSFGQVASTDTQYF. The CDR3 DNA reads TGTGCCAGCAGCTTTGGACAGGTAGCTAGCACAGATACGCAGTATTTT. V gene TRBV7-2 combines with J gene TRBJ2-3; 7 positions match TRBD1. CDR1 is SGHTA and CDR2 is FQGNSA in the germline V gene. V was clipped by 3 bases and J by 0 bases; unmatched bases: 6. This CDR3 contains 16 residues.

This clonotype was seen more than once but under ten times. The genes are TRBV20-1 and TRBJ2-7; 11 nucleotides line up with TRBD2. The CDR3 is made up of 14 amino acids. The germline CDR1 and CDR2 sequences are DFQATT and SNEGSKA (reference sequence). Losses at the gene ends were 3 bases for V and 3 bases for J; bases not matched to a gene: 4. CDR3 sequence (DNA): TGCAGTGCTAGCCTAGCGGGAGGTTTCTACGAGCAGTACTTC. Protein product: CSASLAGGFYEQYF.

This chain joins TRBV4-3 and TRBJ2-7; 7 bases fit TRBD1. The length of the CDR3 is 15 residues. Germline lookup yields CDR1 LGHNA and CDR2 YSLEER. Unmatched junction bases numbered 7, after V lost 1 base and J lost 4 bases. Here the CDR3 DNA reads TGCGCCAGCAGCCAAGGTTTACAGGGGCAGTACGAGCAGTACTTC. This encodes CASSQGLQGQYEQYF.

V is TRBV28 and J is TRBJ2-5; 8 bases are a match to TRBD2. Trimming took 5 bases from V and 1 from J; bases not matched to a gene: 6. This CDR3 has 15 amino acids. CDR1 is MDHEN, CDR2 SYDVKM, per germline. The CDR3 here is CASSPELAAQETQYF. CDR3 in DNA: TGTGCCAGCAGTCCAGAACTAGCGGCCCAAGAGACCCAGTACTTC.

As to this clonotype: An end of the junction does not agree with germline; a read error may underlie this. V is TRBV15 and J is TRBJ2-5; 8 bases agree with TRBD1. CDR1 is LNHNV, CDR2 YYDKDF, per germline (reference sequence). The CDR3 is 12 residues long. Here the CDR3 reads CATSRATGAKYF. CDR3 DNA: TGTGCCACCAGCAGAGCGACAGGGGCCAAATATTTC.

This clonotype turned up a few times. The chain is built from TRBV20-1 and TRBJ2-2; the D gene is possibly TRBD2 (6 bases). The CDR3 spans 14 residues. CDR1 is DFQATT, CDR2 SNEGSKA, per germline (reference sequence). V gave up 3 bases and J gave up 0 bases, with 8 bases separating them. The CDR3 DNA sequence: TGCAGTGCTAGGCGGGGATCGAACACCGGGGAGCTGTTTTTT. It specifies CSARRGSNTGELFF.

The rearrangement links TRBV10-1 to TRBJ2-3, with D possibly matching TRBD2 (6 bases). The V end lost 6 bases, the J end lost 0 bases, and 13 bases lay between the germline ends. The CDR3 length is 15 residues. The V gene's germline CDR1 is WNHNN and CDR2 SYGVQD (reference sequence). CDR3 amino acids: CASSRDWTSTDTQYF. The DNA for the CDR3 is TGCGCCAGCAGCCGGGACTGGACTAGCACAGATACGCAGTATTTT.

The V call is TRBV5-6, the J call TRBJ2-4; D may correspond to TRBD1 or TRBD2 (5 bases each). V lost 0 bases and J 2 bases, leaving 9 bases between the germline ends. Germline V gene lookup returns CDR1 SGHDT and CDR2 YYEEEE. This CDR3 contains 15 residues. The CDR3 DNA sequence: TGTGCCAGCAGCTTGGGGGGGAAGCCCAAAAACATTCAGTACTTC. Its protein is CASSLGGKPKNIQYF.

This clonotype was counted many times. This chain connects TRBV5-1 to TRBJ2-5; D is possibly TRBD1 (5 bases). This CDR3 is built from 13 residues. V was shortened by 1 base and J by 2 bases, with 6 bases between the two germline ends. The germline V gene encodes CDR1 SGHRS and CDR2 YFSETQ. CDR3 DNA sequence: TGCGCCAGCAGCTTGAAGGGGCAAGAGACCCAGTACTTC. As protein: CASSLKGQETQYF.

CDR3 loop: CSARDTSGYSYEQYF. CDR3 nucleotides: TGCAGTGCTAGAGATACTAGCGGATACTCCTACGAGCAGTACTTC. The chain carries TRBV20-1 and TRBJ2-7; TRBD2 agrees at 8 bases. V was clipped by 0 bases and J by 0 bases; unmatched bases: 4. Germline loops: CDR1 DFQATT, CDR2 SNEGSKA (reference sequence). The CDR3 is made up of 15 amino acids.

V usage is TRBV3-1 and J usage is TRBJ2-2; D not resolved. Germline assignment: CDR1 LGHDT and CDR2 YNNKEL (reference sequence). V dropped 4 bases and J dropped 13 bases, with 16 bases sitting between them. CDR3 size: 13 residues. CDR3 sequence: CASSPWAADPLFF. CDR3 in DNA: TGTGCCAGCAGCCCCTGGGCGGCCGATCCGCTGTTTTTT.